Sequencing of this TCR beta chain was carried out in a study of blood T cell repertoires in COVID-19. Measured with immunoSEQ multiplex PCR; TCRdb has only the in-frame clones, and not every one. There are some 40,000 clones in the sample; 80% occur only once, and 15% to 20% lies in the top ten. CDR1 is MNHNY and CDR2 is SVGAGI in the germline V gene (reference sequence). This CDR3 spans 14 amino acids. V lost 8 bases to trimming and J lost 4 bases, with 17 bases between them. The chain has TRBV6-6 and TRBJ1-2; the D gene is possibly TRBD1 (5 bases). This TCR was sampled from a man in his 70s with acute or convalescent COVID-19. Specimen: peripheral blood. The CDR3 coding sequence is TGTGCCAGCGAGGGTCGGGGGGAGAGCTATGGCTACACCTTC. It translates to CASEGRGESYGYTF.